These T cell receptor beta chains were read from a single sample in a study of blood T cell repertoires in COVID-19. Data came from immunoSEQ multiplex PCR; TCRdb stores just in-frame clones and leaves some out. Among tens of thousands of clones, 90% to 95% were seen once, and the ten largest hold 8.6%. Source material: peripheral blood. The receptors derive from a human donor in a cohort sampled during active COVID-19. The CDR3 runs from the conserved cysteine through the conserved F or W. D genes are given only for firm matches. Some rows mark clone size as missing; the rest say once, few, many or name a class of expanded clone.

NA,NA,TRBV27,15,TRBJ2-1,CASSRPTRIGNEQFF,TGTGCCAGCAGCCGCCCGACTAGAATTGGCAATGAGCAGTTCTTC
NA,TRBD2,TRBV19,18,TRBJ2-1,CASLPMTSGGASYNEQFF,TGTGCCAGTCTTCCCATGACTAGCGGGGGTGCTTCCTACAATGAGCAGTTCTTC
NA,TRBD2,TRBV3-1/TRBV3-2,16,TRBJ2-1,CASGGTSGRPYNEQFF,TGTGCCAGCGGCGGGACTAGCGGGAGACCCTACAATGAGCAGTTCTTC
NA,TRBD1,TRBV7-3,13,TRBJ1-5,CASSQGQGQPQHF,TGTGCCAGCAGCCAGGGACAGGGCCAGCCCCAGCATTTT
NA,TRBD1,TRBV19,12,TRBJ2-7,CATQDRTHEQYF,TGTGCCACCCAGGACAGGACCCACGAGCAGTACTTC
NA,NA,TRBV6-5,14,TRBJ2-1,CASTPGLTYNEQFF,TGTGCCAGCACCCCGGGACTCACCTACAATGAGCAGTTCTTC
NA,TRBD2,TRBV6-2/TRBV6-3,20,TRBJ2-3,CASSYSRLAGVPDITDTQYF,TGTGCCAGCAGTTACTCGAGACTAGCGGGGGTTCCTGACATCACAGATACGCAGTATTTT
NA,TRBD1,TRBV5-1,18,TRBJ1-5,CASSPGTGEALSNQPQHF,TGCGCCAGCAGCCCCGGGACAGGGGAAGCTTTAAGCAATCAGCCCCAGCATTTT
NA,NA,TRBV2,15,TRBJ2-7,CAIRGGGRSSYEQYF,TGTGCCATCCGAGGGGGGGGAAGGAGCTCCTACGAGCAGTACTTC
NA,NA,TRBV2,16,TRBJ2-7,CASSGVEGRNLGEQYF,TGTGCCAGCAGTGGCGTCGAGGGCAGGAACTTGGGCGAGCAGTACTTC
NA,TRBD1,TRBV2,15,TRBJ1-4,CASSATGTGSEKLFF,TGTGCCAGCAGTGCCACCGGGACAGGGTCTGAAAAACTGTTTTTT
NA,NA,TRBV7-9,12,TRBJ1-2,CASSYQGLGYTF,TGTGCCAGCAGCTACCAGGGCCTTGGCTACACCTTC
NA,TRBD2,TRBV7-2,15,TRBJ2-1,CASSPDSGGVNEQFF,TGTGCCAGCAGCCCCGACAGCGGGGGGGTTAATGAGCAGTTCTTC
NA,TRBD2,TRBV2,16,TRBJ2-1,CASSRGRAGGANEQFF,TGTGCCAGCAGTCGAGGGCGAGCGGGAGGGGCTAATGAGCAGTTCTTC
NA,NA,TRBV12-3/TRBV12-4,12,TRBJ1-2,CASSFYPDRLTF,TGTGCCAGCAGTTTCTACCCTGACAGGTTAACCTTC
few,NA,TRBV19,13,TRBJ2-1,CASSTSRGYEQFF,TGTGCCAGTAGTACCTCTCGGGGTTACGAGCAGTTCTTC
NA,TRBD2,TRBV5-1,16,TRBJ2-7,CASSSGTSRFELEQYF,TGCGCCAGCAGCTCCGGGACTAGCCGTTTTGAACTCGAGCAGTACTTC
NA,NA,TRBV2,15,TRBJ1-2,CASSEGTVRGEGYTF,TGTGCCAGCAGTGAAGGGACAGTTCGAGGCGAAGGCTACACCTTC
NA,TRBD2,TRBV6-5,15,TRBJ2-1,CASRLAGGPYNEQFF,TGTGCCAGCCGGCTAGCGGGGGGGCCCTACAATGAGCAGTTCTTC
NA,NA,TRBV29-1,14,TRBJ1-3,CSVGRGSTGNTIYF,TGCAGCGTTGGACGGGGGAGCACGGGAAACACCATATATTTT
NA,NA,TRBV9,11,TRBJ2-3,CASSVGDTQYF,TGTGCCAGCAGCGTCGGAGATACGCAGTATTTT
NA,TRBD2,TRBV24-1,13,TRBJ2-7,CATSGEGSYEQYF,TGTGCCACCAGTGGGGAGGGCTCCTACGAGCAGTACTTC
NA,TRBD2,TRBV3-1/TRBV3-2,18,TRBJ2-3,CASSQEWWRGGPGDTQYF,TGTGCCAGCAGCCAGGAATGGTGGCGGGGGGGGCCTGGAGATACGCAGTATTTT
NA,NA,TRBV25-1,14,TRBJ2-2,CASSEWSDTGELFF,TGTGCCAGCAGTGAATGGTCAGACACCGGGGAGCTGTTTTTT
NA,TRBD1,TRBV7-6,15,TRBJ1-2,CASSLSLQGNYGYTF,TGTGCCAGCAGCTTATCCCTACAGGGGAACTATGGCTACACCTTC
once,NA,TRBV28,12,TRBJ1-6,CASSETEFPLHF,TGTGCCAGCAGCGAGACAGAATTCCCCCTCCACTTT
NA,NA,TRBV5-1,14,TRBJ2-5,CASSLGQTGETQYF,TGCGCCAGCAGCTTGGGGCAGACTGGGGAGACCCAGTACTTC
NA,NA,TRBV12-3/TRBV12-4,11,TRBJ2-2,CASRWGRGLFF,TGTGCCAGCAGGTGGGGAAGGGGCCTGTTTTTT